These 27 T cell receptor beta chains share one sample of origin, sequenced in a study of cytomegalovirus exposure and HLA in healthy donors. The PCR had 60 Vbeta and 13 Jbeta primers. Sequenced by immunoSEQ multiplex PCR; TCRdb stores in-frame clones only, minus some. The table has about 150,000 clones, about 76% seen once. Sequencing was done on a sample of PBMCs. Source of these receptors: a man aged 25-40 years in good health and CMV-seropositive.

This chain connects TRBV6-1 to TRBJ2-3; TRBD1 aligns across 8 bases. Germline loops: CDR1 MNHNS, CDR2 SASEGT. The CDR3 loop spans 14 amino acids. V was pared by 6 bases and J by 6 bases, with 8 bases of the junction left unmatched. The CDR3 DNA is TGTGCCAGCAGATACGGACAGGGAGGCGATACGCAGTATTTT. It encodes CASRYGQGGDTQYF.

The chain joins TRBV6-6 to TRBJ2-7; TRBD1 agrees at 7 bases. Germline CDR1 is MNHNY and CDR2 is SVGAGI (reference sequence). The V and J ends lost 0 bases and 2 bases, in that order; junction bases with no gene match: 1. This CDR3 region has 14 residues. CDR3 region: CASSYSGTAYEQYF. CDR3 in DNA: TGTGCCAGCAGTTACTCCGGGACAGCCTACGAGCAGTACTTC.

This clone appeared once. This chain joins TRBV19 and TRBJ2-2; maybe TRBD2 (7 bases). V was cut by 10 bases and J by 0 bases, with 27 bases left in between. Germline CDR1 and CDR2: LNHDA and SQIVND (reference sequence). The CDR3 is 19 residues long. CDR3 DNA sequence: TGTGCCACCTCCCCCGAGGGGGGGAGGGCTCTTTCGAACACCGGGGAGCTGTTTTTT. As protein: CATSPEGGRALSNTGELFF. Full variable domain (outside the CDR3, taken from reference TRBV19 and TRBJ2-2): DGGITQSPKYLFRKEGQNVTLSCEQNLNHDAMYWYRQDPGQGLRLIYYSQIVNDFQKGDIAEGYSVSREKKESFPLTVTSAQKNPTAFYLCATSPEGGRALSNTGELFFGEGSRLTVL.

Points on this clone: The final CDR3 position lacks the conserved phenylalanine or tryptophan, pointing to a likely read error. The rearrangement joins TRBV15 to TRBJ1-1; D is perhaps TRBD1 (6 bases). Between the trimmed V and J ends, which lost 8 bases and 9 bases, there was a span of 22 bases. Germline V gene data show CDR1 as LNHNV and CDR2 as YYDKDF (reference sequence). This CDR3 contains 14 residues. The DNA of the CDR3 is TGTGCCACCTCGACAGGCTATGGGGCCTATAAAGCTTTCCTT. It specifies CATSTGYGAYKAFL.

V usage is TRBV29-1 and J usage is TRBJ1-1; maybe TRBD1 (5 bases). This CDR3 comprises 13 residues. Trimming took 7 bases from V and 7 from J, leaving 19 bases between them. Germline CDR1 and CDR2: SQVTM and ANQGSEA. CDR3 in DNA: TGCAGCGGGGGGGAGGGCGGGCGAAGTGAAGCTTTCTTT. Its protein is CSGGEGGRSEAFF.

This chain connects TRBV7-9 to TRBJ2-7; no clear D. Per the germline V gene, CDR1 is SEHNR and CDR2 is FQNEAQ (reference sequence). This CDR3 has 13 amino acids. The V and J ends lost 5 bases and 0 bases respectively, with 8 bases between them. The CDR3 DNA is TGTGCCAGCAGCCCACCCAGCTCCTACGAGCAGTACTTC. Translated, it gives CASSPPSSYEQYF.

V gene TRBV4-1 combines with J gene TRBJ1-1; 10 bases map to TRBD1. Trimming at V came to 4 bases and at J to 3 bases, leaving 11 bases not matched to a gene. The CDR3 sequence is 17 residues long. Looked up from germline, CDR1 is MGHRA and CDR2 is YSYEKL. CDR3 loop: CASSRLPSGTGDTEAFF. The DNA for the CDR3 is TGCGCCAGCAGCCGCCTACCGTCCGGGACAGGGGACACTGAAGCTTTCTTT.

This clone was counted a single time. A junction boundary mismatches the germline segment, possibly from a read error. The chain uses TRBV9 and TRBJ2-5; a possible D gene is TRBD1 (5 bases). The CDR3 is made up of 13 amino acids. Germline CDR1 reads SGDLS; CDR2 reads YYNGEE. CDR3 nucleotide sequence: TGTGCCAGCAGCCAAGTGGGGCAAGAGGCCCAGTACTTC. Translated, it gives CASSQVGQEAQYF.

The chain joins TRBV4-3 to TRBJ1-2; D might be TRBD1 (6 bases). V was clipped by 4 bases and J by 1 base, with 13 bases between them. The CDR3 covers 15 residues. The germline V gene has CDR1 LGHNA and CDR2 YSLEER. The CDR3 sequence: CASSPRQDRNYGYTF. The CDR3 nucleotides are TGCGCCAGCAGCCCTAGACAGGACCGTAACTATGGCTACACCTTC.

The V and J genes are TRBV5-1 and TRBJ2-2, with 9 bases matching TRBD1. CDR1 SGHRS and CDR2 YFSETQ come from the germline V gene. J lost 3 bases, V lost 4 bases, and 13 bases had no gene match. The CDR3 is made up of 18 amino acids. CDR3 sequence: CASSLNPLDRGDTGELFF. CDR3 sequence (DNA): TGCGCCAGCAGCCTGAATCCATTGGACAGGGGTGACACCGGGGAGCTGTTTTTT.

This clone was picked up one time. The chain couples TRBV11-3 to TRBJ2-1, with 10 bases identical to TRBD1. CDR3 length: 15 residues. In germline, CDR1 is SGHNT, CDR2 YENEEA. With 5 bases clipped from V and 10 bases from J, the junction kept 11 bases outside the gene matches. CDR3 amino acids: CASSLGGTGVREQFF. As DNA, the CDR3 is TGTGCCAGCAGCCTGGGGGGGACAGGGGTTAGGGAGCAGTTCTTC.

The V gene is TRBV19, the J gene TRBJ1-6, with D possibly TRBD1 on 6 matching bases. The V and J ends lost 6 bases and 2 bases respectively, with 11 bases between them. This CDR3 has 15 residues. CDR1 is LNHDA, CDR2 SQIVND, per germline (reference sequence). The CDR3 is CASRNREAYNSPLHF. The CDR3 DNA is TGTGCCAGTAGAAACAGGGAAGCCTATAATTCACCCCTCCACTTT. The full variable domain, its missing parts supplied by reference TRBV19 and TRBJ1-6, is DGGITQSPKYLFRKEGQNVTLSCEQNLNHDAMYWYRQDPGQGLRLIYYSQIVNDFQKGDIAEGYSVSREKKESFPLTVTSAQKNPTAFYLCASRNREAYNSPLHFGNGTRLTVT.

The rearrangement links TRBV5-4 to TRBJ1-6, with 7 bases aligning to TRBD1. This CDR3 comprises 14 residues. Germline assignment: CDR1 SGHNT and CDR2 YYREEE (reference sequence). J lost 7 bases, V lost 4 bases, and 5 bases had no gene match. DNA for the CDR3: TGTGCCAGCAGCGTGGACAGGCAGAATTCACCCCTCCACTTT. Its translation is CASSVDRQNSPLHF.

The rearrangement links TRBV9 to TRBJ1-4, with a possible D match to TRBD1 (6 bases). The CDR3 totals 16 residues. V dropped 4 bases and J dropped 6 bases, with 19 bases sitting between them. The germline V gene encodes CDR1 SGDLS and CDR2 YYNGEE. Here the CDR3 reads CASSTHTGTTDEKLFF. In nucleotides, the CDR3 is TGTGCCAGCAGCACCCACACAGGGACGACGGATGAAAAACTGTTTTTT.

A few counts support this clone. V gene TRBV2 combines with J gene TRBJ1-6, with 8 bases matching TRBD1. Trimming took 3 bases from V and 8 from J; bases not matched to a gene: 6. This CDR3 comprises 15 residues. In germline, CDR1 is SNHLY, CDR2 FYNNEI. The chain's CDR3 is CASSESRGPYSPLHF. CDR3 DNA sequence: TGTGCCAGCAGTGAGTCCAGGGGGCCCTATTCACCCCTCCACTTT.

This clone was recorded once. This chain uses TRBV5-6 with TRBJ1-1; possibly TRBD1 for D (5 bases). V lost 4 bases and J 0 bases, leaving 19 bases between the germline ends. In germline, CDR1 is SGHDT, CDR2 YYEEEE. The CDR3 contains 17 residues. CDR3 bases: TGTGCCAGCAGCCGAGAGGCTGCGAGGACAATGAACACTGAAGCTTTCTTT. It encodes CASSREAARTMNTEAFF.

The rearrangement links TRBV29-1 to TRBJ2-3; 11 bases line up with TRBD2. The CDR3 spans 15 residues. Germline CDR1 SQVTM, CDR2 ANQGSEA. Trimming removed 4 bases from V and 4 bases from J; junction bases left unmatched: 7. As DNA, the CDR3 is TGCAGCGTTGGAAAGACTAGCGGGGTCGCAGATACGCAGTATTTT. This encodes CSVGKTSGVADTQYF.

V and J are TRBV29-1 and TRBJ2-2, with TRBD1 as a possible D gene (5 bases). Trimming took off 4 bases at V and 3 bases at J, with 12 bases between the two ends. The CDR3 has 14 amino acids. The germline CDR1 and CDR2 sequences are SQVTM and ANQGSEA. CDR3 coding DNA: TGCAGCGTTGGTCAGGGCACAGACACCGGGGAGCTGTTTTTT. As protein: CSVGQGTDTGELFF.

The genes are TRBV28 and TRBJ1-2; 8 bases are a match to TRBD1. This CDR3 has 14 residues. V lost 2 bases, J lost 8 bases, and 7 bases stayed unmatched. Germline V gene data show CDR1 as MDHEN and CDR2 as SYDVKM. This CDR3 reads CASSLLNRGGGYTF. CDR3 DNA sequence: TGTGCCAGCAGTTTACTGAACAGGGGGGGCGGCTACACCTTC.

This clone occurred once. V and J are TRBV18 and TRBJ2-5; 8 bases agree with TRBD1. The CDR3 has 15 amino acids. V was clipped by 3 bases and J by 7 bases; unmatched bases: 10. The germline CDR1 and CDR2 sequences are KGHSH and LQKENI. CDR3 protein: CASSPRTGQYGTQYF. The CDR3 nucleotides read TGTGCCAGCTCACCGCGGACAGGGCAGTACGGGACCCAGTACTTC.

The rearrangement joins TRBV30 to TRBJ2-7, with D uncertain. There are 12 residues in the CDR3. Trimming took 1 base from V and 9 from J, leaving 13 bases between them. Germline V gene lookup returns CDR1 GTSNPN and CDR2 SVGIG (reference sequence). For the CDR3, the DNA is TGTGCCTGGAGTGCCACCGCAACTGGGCAGTACTTC. Amino acids: CAWSATATGQYF.

The rearrangement uses TRBV6-1 and TRBJ2-1, with D possibly being TRBD2 (6 bases). The germline V and J ends were trimmed by 7 bases and 6 bases, with 16 bases remaining between them. The length of the CDR3 is 14 residues. Germline V lookup: CDR1 MNHNS, CDR2 SASEGT. This chain's CDR3 is CASTQTRILNEQFF. CDR3 nucleotide sequence: TGTGCCAGCACTCAGACTAGGATCCTCAATGAGCAGTTCTTC.

The genes are TRBV9 and TRBJ1-1, with a tentative D call TRBD1 (5 bases). This CDR3 spans 13 amino acids. CDR1 and CDR2 (germline): SGDLS, YYNGEE. The germline V and J ends were trimmed by 3 bases and 2 bases, with 8 bases remaining between them. In DNA form, the CDR3 reads TGTGCCAGCAGCGCCACAGGTAACACTGAAGCTTTCTTT. This encodes CASSATGNTEAFF.

V gene TRBV5-6 combines with J gene TRBJ2-7, with TRBD1 identical over 7 bases. Germline assignment: CDR1 SGHDT and CDR2 YYEEEE. CDR3 length: 14 residues. Germline trimming cut 1 base from V and 2 bases from J; bases unmatched to any gene: 3. Here the CDR3 DNA reads TGTGCCAGCAGCTTGTTACAGGGGACCTACGAGCAGTACTTC. As protein: CASSLLQGTYEQYF.

The chain employs TRBV28 and TRBJ2-3, with no clear D. This CDR3 spans 15 amino acids. Deletions cut 3 bases from V and 1 base from J, with 11 bases between. Germline V gene data show CDR1 as MDHEN and CDR2 as SYDVKM. The CDR3 nucleotides are TGTGCCAGCAGTTTCTCCTGGAGCGGCACAGATACGCAGTATTTT. Its translation is CASSFSWSGTDTQYF.

This sequence joins TRBV7-9 and TRBJ2-2; TRBD2 matches 13 bases. CDR3 length: 17 amino acids. Germline V lookup: CDR1 SEHNR, CDR2 FQNEAQ (reference sequence). Losses at the gene ends were 4 bases for V and 2 bases for J; bases not matched to a gene: 4. The CDR3 DNA is TGTGCCAGCAGCTGGGGGACTAGCGGGGTCAACACCGGGGAGCTGTTTTTT. This sequence encodes CASSWGTSGVNTGELFF.

The CDR3 loop is CASSPGTGQGIYEQYF. CDR3 DNA sequence: TGTGCCAGCTCACCAGGAACGGGACAGGGTATTTACGAGCAGTACTTC. The chain employs TRBV18 and TRBJ2-7, with 9 nucleotides matching TRBD1. Losses at the gene ends were 2 bases for V and 4 bases for J; bases not matched to a gene: 9. Germline CDR1 is KGHSH and CDR2 is LQKENI. This CDR3 is built from 16 residues.